This section outlines one TCR beta chain sequence together with its context. The antigen is unknown. Donors sampled were nominally healthy, though unrecorded immune exposures were likely. This sample stems from a study of cytomegalovirus exposure and HLA in healthy donors. CDR1 MNHEY and CDR2 SVGAGI come from the germline V gene. The CDR3 loop spans 14 amino acids. V was cut by 2 bases and J by 8 bases, with 10 bases left in between. Findings of the study overall: The study recorded about 150 TCR beta chains that were cytomegalovirus-associated. The majority of CMV-associated TCR beta chains were reported as apparently HLA-restricted in a later analysis. Per a later analysis, HLA-associated TCR beta chains showed more clonal expansion than other, equally common TCR beta chains.

The PCR used 60 Vbeta and 13 Jbeta primers. TCRdb's copy holds only in-frame clones and misses some; the assay was immunoSEQ multiplex PCR. The sample carries 160,000 or so clones, approximately 78% recorded once. The sequenced material came from PBMCs. This receptor was taken from a woman aged 30 to 39 in good health and CMV-seropositive. The chain recombines TRBV6-5 with TRBJ1-6; D remains unclear. The CDR3 loop is CASSYLASHSPLHF. The CDR3 nucleotides are TGTGCCAGCAGTTACCTTGCGAGTCATTCACCCCTCCACTTT.